Each of the 29 T cell receptor beta chains below was sequenced from the same sample in a study of blood T cell repertoires in COVID-19. This table comes from immunoSEQ multiplex PCR, and its TCRdb copy is limited to in-frame clones, with some not included. The sample yields around 280,000 clones, roughly nine tenths seen once. Specimen: peripheral blood. These receptors came from a woman in her forties or fifties who had recovered from COVID-19.

The genes are TRBV23-1 and TRBJ1-4; TRBD1 matches at 8 bases. TRBV23-1 is treated as an ORF (open reading frame) with a function not yet certain. V dropped 4 bases and J dropped 0; count of bases not matched to a gene: 1. The CDR3 runs 15 residues. The CDR3 DNA reads as TGCGCCAGCAGTCCGGACAGGGCAACTAATGAAAAACTGTTTTTT. Residues: CASSPDRATNEKLFF.

The chain uses TRBV11-3 and TRBJ1-6; no clear D. The CDR3 is made up of 13 amino acids. Germline V gene sequence: CDR1 SGHNT, CDR2 YENEEA. V lost 5 bases and J 10 bases, leaving 12 bases between the germline ends. CDR3 residues: CASSLEGNSPLHF. The CDR3 DNA follows: TGTGCCAGCAGCCTCGAGGGAAACTCACCCCTCCACTTT.

The chain recombines TRBV28 with TRBJ1-1; a possible D gene is TRBD1 (6 bases). The V gene lost 6 bases and the J gene lost 0 bases, with 11 bases spanning the gap. Germline V gene data show CDR1 as MDHEN and CDR2 as SYDVKM. The CDR3 extends over 14 amino acids. CDR3 region: CASRFQGMNTEAFF. The CDR3 DNA reads TGTGCCAGCAGATTCCAGGGGATGAACACTGAAGCTTTCTTT.

This sequence joins TRBV10-1 and TRBJ2-7, with D maybe TRBD1 (8 bases). Germline V lookup: CDR1 WNHNN, CDR2 SYGVQD (reference sequence). V was pared by 9 bases and J by 8 bases, with 17 bases between. The CDR3 has 12 residues. The CDR3 reads CARVQGGDKQYF. In DNA form, the CDR3 reads TGCGCCAGAGTACAGGGGGGGGATAAGCAGTACTTC.

J is TRBJ1-2 and V is TRBV6-6, with 10 bases matching TRBD1. J lost 7 bases, V lost 6 bases, and 5 bases had no gene match. This CDR3 has 13 residues. Germline loops: CDR1 MNHNY, CDR2 SVGAGI (reference sequence). The CDR3 nucleotides are TGTGCCAGCAGGATCGGGACAGGGGTTGGCTACACCTTC. Its translation is CASRIGTGVGYTF.

The chain combines TRBV4-1 with TRBJ2-1; TRBD2 aligns across 10 bases. The germline gives CDR1 MGHRA, CDR2 YSYEKL. V lost 2 bases, J lost 2 bases, and 3 bases stayed unmatched. There are 16 residues in the CDR3. CDR3 region: CASSQPGLAAYNEQFF. DNA for the CDR3: TGCGCCAGCAGCCAACCAGGACTAGCGGCCTACAATGAGCAGTTCTTC.

V and J are TRBV5-1 and TRBJ2-2; D is possibly TRBD1 (5 bases). Germline values: CDR1 SGHRS, CDR2 YFSETQ. The CDR3 consists of 15 residues. The ends were cut back, 1 base at V and 6 bases at J, with 13 bases in the middle. CDR3 region: CASSLSRAHAGELFF. DNA of the CDR3: TGCGCCAGCAGCTTGTCCAGGGCCCACGCCGGGGAGCTGTTTTTT.

The rearrangement uses TRBV9 and TRBJ1-3; 8 bases align to TRBD1. From germline, CDR1 is SGDLS and CDR2 YYNGEE. The length of the CDR3 is 14 residues. The V segment lost 3 bases and the J segment 4 bases; nucleotides outside the gene matches: 3. CDR3 coding DNA: TGTGCCAGCAGCGGAAGACAGGGGGGAAACACCATATATTTT. Its protein product is CASSGRQGGNTIYF.

This sequence joins TRBV20-1 and TRBJ1-2; D remains unclear. Germline loops: CDR1 DFQATT, CDR2 SNEGSKA (reference sequence). Trimming pared 3 bases from V and 8 bases from J, leaving 10 bases between. CDR3 size: 11 residues. CDR3 amino acids: CSASPGNGYTF. CDR3 nucleotides: TGCAGTGCTAGCCCCGGGAACGGCTACACCTTC.

The chain joins TRBV5-1 to TRBJ1-4; a weak D match, TRBD1 (6 bases). V dropped 1 base and J dropped 4 bases, with 11 bases sitting between them. In germline, CDR1 is SGHRS, CDR2 YFSETQ. This CDR3 region has 15 residues. The CDR3 nucleotides are TGCGCCAGCAGCTTGTCCGGACAGCATAATGAAAAACTGTTTTTT. It yields the protein CASSLSGQHNEKLFF.

V gene TRBV6-6 combines with J gene TRBJ1-2; D is perhaps TRBD1 (6 bases). The V gene lost 3 bases and the J gene lost 4 bases, with 12 bases spanning the gap. CDR1 and CDR2 from the germline V gene are MNHNY and SVGAGI (reference sequence). The CDR3 covers 14 residues. The CDR3 reads CASSYLTGAYGYTF. In DNA form, the CDR3 reads TGTGCCAGCAGTTATTTGACAGGAGCCTATGGCTACACCTTC.

The rearrangement uses TRBV27 and TRBJ2-5; D is unresolved. CDR1 is MNHEY and CDR2 is SMNVEV in the germline V gene (reference sequence). The CDR3 has 13 amino acids. Trimming removed 5 bases from V and 2 bases from J, with 9 bases in between. This CDR3 is CASSRAFQETQYF. CDR3 sequence (DNA): TGTGCCAGCAGTCGAGCGTTTCAAGAGACCCAGTACTTC.

The chain uses TRBV7-3 and TRBJ2-1; 7 bases are a match to TRBD2. Germline lookup yields CDR1 SGHTA and CDR2 FQGTGA. The CDR3 runs 14 residues. V lost 3 bases and J lost 6; bases outside the gene matches: 5. The CDR3 region is CASSLGGSINEQFF. CDR3 DNA sequence: TGTGCCAGCAGCTTGGGGGGGTCAATCAATGAGCAGTTCTTC.

V and J are TRBV27 and TRBJ1-6; 7 nucleotides match TRBD1. Trimming at V came to 6 bases and at J to 8 bases, leaving 7 bases not matched to a gene. Looked up from germline, CDR1 is MNHEY and CDR2 is SMNVEV (reference sequence). This CDR3 contains 14 residues. This chain's CDR3 is CASRKGARDSPLHF. The CDR3 nucleotides read TGTGCCAGCAGGAAGGGGGCGAGGGATTCACCCCTCCACTTT.

The chain joins TRBV7-9 to TRBJ2-1, with 9 bases aligning to TRBD1. This CDR3 has 15 residues. Germline V lookup: CDR1 SEHNR, CDR2 FQNEAQ (reference sequence). The V and J ends lost 3 bases and 6 bases, in that order; junction bases with no gene match: 6. The DNA of the CDR3 is TGTGCCAGCAGCTTGGGACAGGGCGAATCCAATGAGCAGTTCTTC. Its protein product is CASSLGQGESNEQFF.

J is TRBJ2-3 and V is TRBV4-3; 8 positions match TRBD1. After removal of 10 bases from V and 2 bases from J, the junction contained 8 bases not matched to a gene. The CDR3 runs 14 residues. Germline loops: CDR1 LGHNA, CDR2 YSLEER. The CDR3 protein is CATSRQGTTDTQYF. CDR3 sequence (DNA): TGCGCCACCTCTCGACAGGGGACCACAGATACGCAGTATTTT.

V and J are TRBV12-5 and TRBJ1-2; 7 nucleotides align to TRBD1. With 5 bases clipped from V and 4 bases from J, the junction kept 13 bases outside the gene matches. The CDR3 spans 16 residues. Germline values: CDR1 LGHNT, CDR2 FRNRAP. The DNA of the CDR3 is TGTGCTAGTGGTCGCACCTCCGGGACAGTGATCTATGGCTACACCTTC. It is translated as CASGRTSGTVIYGYTF.

The genes are TRBV7-3 and TRBJ2-3; 7 bases are shared with TRBD2. Germline V gives CDR1 SGHTA, CDR2 FQGTGA. The trim removed 1 base at V and 4 bases at J, leaving 8 bases unmatched. CDR3 length: 16 residues. The DNA of the CDR3 is TGTGCCAGCAGCTTAAGTGGGAGCGGGATCGCAGATACGCAGTATTTT. It codes for CASSLSGSGIADTQYF.

The gene calls are TRBV5-4 and TRBJ1-2; TRBD1 aligns across 8 bases. The V gene end was trimmed by 5 bases and the J gene end by 4 bases; junction bases not matched to a gene: 7. In germline, CDR1 is SGHNT, CDR2 YYREEE (reference sequence). This CDR3 has 14 amino acids. The CDR3 DNA sequence: TGTGCCAGCAGGCCGGACAGGGCGGCCTATGGCTACACCTTC. Its protein is CASRPDRAAYGYTF.

This clone has only a few counts. The genes are TRBV6-4 and TRBJ2-3, with 9 bases lining up with TRBD2. The length of the CDR3 is 16 residues. Looked up from germline, CDR1 is MRHNA and CDR2 is SNTAGT. V gave up 0 bases and J gave up 5 bases; unmatched junction bases: 6. CDR3 loop: CASSDSIAGERDTQYF. CDR3 nucleotides: TGTGCCAGCAGTGACTCGATAGCGGGAGAGAGAGATACGCAGTATTTT.

The chain uses TRBV10-3 and TRBJ1-6; 7 nucleotides agree with TRBD1. With V trimmed by 7 bases and J by 7 bases, 16 bases remained unmatched. The CDR3 is 17 amino acids. The germline V gene has CDR1 ENHRY and CDR2 SYGVKD. CDR3 sequence: CAIKVALTGASNSPLHF. CDR3 nucleotide sequence: TGTGCCATCAAGGTTGCTCTCACAGGGGCTTCCAATTCACCCCTCCACTTT.

The chain employs TRBV30 and TRBJ1-6; tentative D call: TRBD1 (5 bases). Germline assignment: CDR1 GTSNPN and CDR2 SVGIG (reference sequence). V lost 0 bases to trimming and J lost 7 bases, with 10 bases between them. The CDR3 totals 14 residues. CDR3: CAWSVQGANSPLHF. The CDR3 coding sequence is TGTGCCTGGAGTGTACAAGGGGCCAATTCACCCCTCCACTTT.

V gene TRBV6-1 combines with J gene TRBJ2-7, with 7 bases that match TRBD1. The V segment lost 2 bases and the J segment 0 bases; nucleotides outside the gene matches: 7. The CDR3 length is 16 residues. Germline CDR1 MNHNS, CDR2 SASEGT. The CDR3 spells CASSEPQGTASYEQYF. The DNA of the CDR3 is TGTGCCAGCAGTGAACCCCAGGGGACAGCCTCCTACGAGCAGTACTTC.

This clone was detected ten times or more. CDR3 in amino acids: CASTTPGTGDYSNQPQHF. Written as DNA, the CDR3 is TGTGCCAGCACTACCCCCGGGACAGGCGACTATAGCAATCAGCCCCAGCATTTT. The chain carries TRBV28 and TRBJ1-5; 8 nucleotides agree with TRBD1. The CDR3 length is 18 residues. Germline values: CDR1 MDHEN, CDR2 SYDVKM. Unmatched junction bases numbered 14, after V lost 7 bases and J lost 0 bases.

This chain links TRBV2 with TRBJ2-5, with D possibly matching TRBD1 (6 bases). The CDR3 has 14 residues. The V and J ends lost 8 bases and 6 bases respectively, with 19 bases between them. CDR1 is SNHLY, CDR2 FYNNEI, per germline. The CDR3 reads CASLIQGSGKTQYF. The CDR3 bases are TGTGCCAGCTTGATACAGGGATCGGGGAAGACCCAGTACTTC.

The V and J genes are TRBV6-5 and TRBJ1-1; the match to TRBD1 covers 9 bases. CDR1 and CDR2 (germline): MNHEY, SVGAGI. The J segment lost 6 bases and the V segment lost 6 bases, leaving 8 bases of the junction unmatched. CDR3 length: 14 amino acids. CDR3 protein: CASRVPGQGSEAFF. CDR3 nucleotide sequence: TGTGCCAGCAGGGTTCCGGGACAGGGCTCTGAAGCTTTCTTT.

This chain links TRBV27 with TRBJ1-1; 9 bases fit TRBD1. Losses at the gene ends were 7 bases for V and 5 bases for J; bases not matched to a gene: 14. The CDR3 runs 16 residues. The germline CDR1 and CDR2 sequences are MNHEY and SMNVEV (reference sequence). CDR3 amino acids: CASNKITGGLGTEAFF. In DNA, the CDR3 is TGTGCCAGCAATAAAATAACAGGGGGCCTGGGAACTGAAGCTTTCTTT.

This clone was detected only a few times. V usage is TRBV5-1 and J usage is TRBJ1-2; TRBD1 might be the D (5 bases). The CDR3 length is 15 residues. Germline V CDR1 and CDR2: SGHRS, YFSETQ. Trimming took 1 base from V and 8 from J, leaving 18 bases between them. Written as DNA, the CDR3 is TGCGCCAGCAGCTTGTCCGGTATGGCAGGGCAAGGCTACACCTTC. It translates to CASSLSGMAGQGYTF.

The V and J genes are TRBV5-8 and TRBJ1-1; D gene ambiguous. The ends were cut back, 2 bases at V and 3 bases at J, with 8 bases in the middle. The CDR3 contains 13 residues. Per germline, CDR1 SGHTS and CDR2 YDEGEE. CDR3 coding DNA: TGTGCCAGCAGCTTACAACGGGACACTGAAGCTTTCTTT. Residues: CASSLQRDTEAFF.